What follows are 26 T cell receptor beta chains derived from one specimen sequenced in a study of blood T cell repertoires in COVID-19. Here immunoSEQ multiplex PCR was the method, and the copy in TCRdb shows in-frame clones only, minus some. The sample includes some 42,000 clones, about 82% of them seen just once. The sequencing sample was made of peripheral blood. Receptors were obtained from a man aged 45 to 65 with active COVID-19.

The rearrangement uses TRBV6-2 or TRBV6-3 and TRBJ1-5, with a weak D call TRBD1 (6 bases). CDR1 is MNHEY, CDR2 SVGEGT, per germline. This CDR3 is 19 amino acids long. V gave up 0 bases and J gave up 1 base, with 19 bases separating them. Here the CDR3 reads CASSYSLIQGKGSNQPQHF. CDR3 DNA: TGTGCCAGCAGTTACTCCCTGATCCAGGGGAAAGGAAGCAATCAGCCCCAGCATTTT.

The chain uses TRBV3-1 (or the pseudogene TRBV3-2) and TRBJ2-7; D unclear. CDR1 and CDR2 (germline): LGHDT, YNNKEL (reference sequence). There are 12 residues in the CDR3. Between the trimmed V and J ends, which lost 3 bases and 3 bases, there was a span of 6 bases. The CDR3 is CASSHTDYEQYF. DNA for the CDR3: TGTGCCAGCAGCCATACAGACTACGAGCAGTACTTC.

The chain couples TRBV4-2 to TRBJ2-1, with a weak D call TRBD2 (6 bases). The CDR3 totals 19 residues. The germline V gene encodes CDR1 LGHNA and CDR2 YNFKEQ. V dropped 1 base and J dropped 0 bases, with 19 bases sitting between them. In nucleotides, the CDR3 is TGTGCCAGCAGCCAAGTGGGATACGGGAGCGCTAGCTCCTACAATGAGCAGTTCTTC. As protein: CASSQVGYGSASSYNEQFF.

The rearrangement links TRBV18 to TRBJ2-1; TRBD2 aligns across 11 bases. V trimming: 5 bases; J trimming: 0 bases; junction bases outside the gene matches: 3. This CDR3 is 16 amino acids long. The germline CDR1 and CDR2 sequences are KGHSH and LQKENI. CDR3 residues: CASSASGGFSYNEQFF. The CDR3 DNA is TGTGCCAGCTCAGCTAGCGGGGGGTTCTCCTACAATGAGCAGTTCTTC.

This rearrangement joins TRBV24-1 to TRBJ1-2; possibly TRBD1 for D (5 bases). Per the germline V gene, CDR1 is KGHDR and CDR2 is SFDVKD. Deletions cut 5 bases from V and 1 base from J, with 7 bases between. CDR3 length: 13 amino acids. The CDR3 DNA sequence: TGTGCCACCAGTGGGGGCCTTAACTATGGCTACACCTTC. It is translated as CATSGGLNYGYTF.

This sequence joins TRBV28 and TRBJ1-1; TRBD1 aligns across 7 bases. Germline V CDR1 and CDR2: MDHEN, SYDVKM. The CDR3 is made up of 13 amino acids. The V and J ends lost 6 bases and 4 bases, in that order; junction bases with no gene match: 5. CDR3 DNA: TGTGCCAGCAGCCAGGGGGACCGCACTGAAGCTTTCTTT. Its protein product is CASSQGDRTEAFF.

The rearrangement uses TRBV11-3 and TRBJ2-3; 7 bases match TRBD1. Trimming at V came to 5 bases and at J to 1 base, leaving 9 bases not matched to a gene. Germline V gene sequence: CDR1 SGHNT, CDR2 YENEEA. The length of the CDR3 is 16 residues. The CDR3 region is CASSPHSGTGTDTQYF. CDR3 sequence (DNA): TGTGCCAGCAGCCCACACTCCGGGACAGGCACAGATACGCAGTATTTT. Looking up the rest from reference TRBV11-3 and TRBJ2-3 gives the full variable domain: EAGVVQSPRYKIIEKKQPVAFWCNPISGHNTLYWYLQNLGQGPELLIRYENEEAVDDSQLPKDRFSAERLKGVDSTLKIQPAELGDSAVYLCASSPHSGTGTDTQYFGPGTRLTVL.

The CDR3 DNA reads TGTGCCAGCAACCGGGACAGGGGTACAGATACGCAGTATTTT. Residues: CASNRDRGTDTQYF. This sequence joins TRBV2 and TRBJ2-3; 10 bases match TRBD1. The germline V gene encodes CDR1 SNHLY and CDR2 FYNNEI. V lost 7 bases, J lost 3 bases, and 4 bases stayed unmatched. This CDR3 is built from 14 residues.

Only a few counts were recorded for this clone. The CDR3 DNA sequence: TGTGCCAGCAGCTCCTATGACAGACGCTATGGCTACACCTTC. Amino acids: CASSSYDRRYGYTF. The chain employs TRBV5-8 and TRBJ1-2; D possibly corresponds to TRBD1 (5 bases). V was clipped by 3 bases and J by 4 bases, with 13 bases between them. Germline assignment: CDR1 SGHTS and CDR2 YDEGEE. This CDR3 region has 14 residues.

This clone was found once. The chain combines TRBV3-1 (or the pseudogene TRBV3-2) with TRBJ2-1; 10 bases line up with TRBD2. V was clipped by 4 bases and J by 4 bases; unmatched bases: 4. The germline V gene encodes CDR1 LGHDT and CDR2 YNNKEL (reference sequence). The CDR3 sequence is 15 residues long. The chain's CDR3 is CASSLRLAGYNEQFF. CDR3 coding DNA: TGTGCCAGCAGCCTCAGACTAGCGGGTTACAATGAGCAGTTCTTC.

This sequence joins TRBV12-3 or TRBV12-4 and TRBJ1-5; D is undetermined. The CDR3 has 13 amino acids. The V gene lost 3 bases and the J gene lost 7 bases, with 10 bases spanning the gap. As DNA, the CDR3 is TGTGCCAGCAGTTTGGGCAGTCGACAGCCCCAGCATTTT. Encoded protein: CASSLGSRQPQHF.

The rearrangement links TRBV28 to TRBJ2-1; 11 nucleotides agree with TRBD2. Germline lookup yields CDR1 MDHEN and CDR2 SYDVKM. J was trimmed by 15 bases and V by 5 bases; bases with no gene match: 15. The CDR3 has 15 amino acids. CDR3 in DNA: TGTGCCAGCAGTCCCGGGCTAGCGGGAGGTCGCTTCCCGTTCTTC. It specifies CASSPGLAGGRFPFF.

This clone was detected once. The V gene is TRBV7-3, the J gene TRBJ2-1; 11 bases are shared with TRBD2. Germline V CDR1 and CDR2: SGHTA, FQGTGA. The CDR3 totals 16 residues. The V gene end was trimmed by 4 bases and the J gene end by 8 bases; junction bases not matched to a gene: 10. The CDR3: CASSSAGTSGFDEQFF. CDR3 DNA: TGTGCCAGCAGCTCCGCCGGGACTAGCGGATTTGATGAGCAGTTCTTC. The whole variable domain, remainder taken from reference TRBV7-3 and TRBJ2-1, is GAGVSQTPSNKVTEKGKYVELRCDPISGHTALYWYRQSLGQGPEFLIYFQGTGAADDSGLPNDRFFAVRPEGSVSTLKIQRTERGDSAVYLCASSSAGTSGFDEQFFGPGTRLTVL.

J is TRBJ1-2 and V is TRBV3-1 (or the pseudogene TRBV3-2); weak D call: TRBD1 (5 bases). The CDR3 is made up of 13 amino acids. Germline V gives CDR1 LGHDT, CDR2 YNNKEL (reference sequence). The V and J ends lost 2 bases and 8 bases respectively, with 12 bases between them. DNA for the CDR3: TGTGCCAGCAGCCAACGTTCTTACAGGGGCTACACCTTC. It encodes CASSQRSYRGYTF.

The J gene is TRBJ2-5, the V gene TRBV5-4; 12 bases line up with TRBD2. There are 14 residues in the CDR3. Germline CDR1 SGHNT, CDR2 YYREEE (reference sequence). V trimming: 5 bases; J trimming: 5 bases; junction bases outside the gene matches: 4. The CDR3 nucleotides are TGTGCCAGCAGGCTAGCGGGGGGGCAGGAGACCCAGTACTTC. It is translated as CASRLAGGQETQYF. Supplemented by reference TRBV5-4 and TRBJ2-5, the full variable domain reads ETGVTQSPTHLIKTRGQQVTLRCSSQSGHNTVSWYQQALGQGPQFIFQYYREEENGRGNFPPRFSGLQFPNYSSELNVNALELDDSALYLCASRLAGGQETQYFGPGTRLLVL.

This sequence joins TRBV19 and TRBJ2-5, with 8 bases that match TRBD1. J lost 5 bases, V lost 5 bases, and 7 bases had no gene match. The CDR3 is 14 residues long. The germline gives CDR1 LNHDA, CDR2 SQIVND (reference sequence). For the CDR3, the DNA is TGTGCCAGTAGTGGCACAGGGGGTTTCGAGACCCAGTACTTC. Amino acids: CASSGTGGFETQYF.

The chain links TRBV7-2 to TRBJ2-5; TRBD1 agrees at 7 bases. CDR3 length equals 14 residues. J was trimmed by 2 bases and V by 3 bases; bases with no gene match: 3. Germline V CDR1 and CDR2: SGHTA, FQGNSA. The CDR3 DNA reads as TGTGCCAGCAGCTTCGGGACAGCTCAAGAGACCCAGTACTTC. Residues: CASSFGTAQETQYF. The whole variable domain, remainder taken from reference TRBV7-2 and TRBJ2-5, is GAGVSQSPSNKVTEKGKDVELRCDPISGHTALYWYRQSLGQGLEFLIYFQGNSAPDKSGLPSDRFSAERTGGSVSTLTIQRTQQEDSAVYLCASSFGTAQETQYFGPGTRLLVL.

The CDR3 DNA reads TGCGCCAGCAGCTTGAGTCTAGCGGGAAACACAGATACGCAGTATTTT. Its protein product is CASSLSLAGNTDTQYF. This rearrangement joins TRBV5-1 to TRBJ2-3; 9 positions agree with TRBD2. V trimming: 1 base; J trimming: 2 bases; junction bases outside the gene matches: 5. The CDR3 has 16 residues. Germline V gene lookup returns CDR1 SGHRS and CDR2 YFSETQ.

A note on this clone: Given the absence of the conserved phenylalanine or tryptophan at the CDR3 end, a read error is likely. Because the CDR3's place on the DNA is in doubt, the DNA is left out and the CDR3 is given as listed by TCRdb. The rearrangement uses TRBV15 and TRBJ2-7; no DNA check was done on the table's D call, TRBD1. Termini included, the CDR3 measures 12 amino acids. The germline CDR1 and CDR2 sequences are LNHNV and YYDKDF (reference sequence). CDR3 sequence reads: CATSRDGTGMGL.

The rearrangement joins TRBV7-3 to TRBJ2-2; 11 bases are a match to TRBD2. Germline V CDR1 and CDR2: SGHTA, FQGTGA. The V gene end was trimmed by 5 bases and the J gene end by 6 bases; junction bases not matched to a gene: 5. The CDR3 is made up of 15 amino acids. DNA of the CDR3: TGTGCCAGCAGCCTTACTAGCGGGAGTGCCGGGGAGCTGTTTTTT. Protein product: CASSLTSGSAGELFF.

The sample holds a few counts of this clone. This sequence joins TRBV5-1 and TRBJ1-6; D is undetermined. Trimming removed 1 base from V and 5 bases from J, with 7 bases in between. Germline values: CDR1 SGHRS, CDR2 YFSETQ. The length of the CDR3 is 14 residues. The CDR3 protein is CASSLNADNSPLHF. The CDR3 DNA reads as TGCGCCAGCAGCTTGAATGCAGATAATTCACCCCTCCACTTT.

The count of this clone is one. The rearrangement uses TRBV4-3 and TRBJ2-7; D is undetermined. The CDR3 runs to 14 residues. Between the trimmed V and J ends, which lost 0 bases and 3 bases, there was a span of 9 bases. Germline V gives CDR1 LGHNA, CDR2 YSLEER. The CDR3 DNA is TGCGCCAGCAGCCAAGATGGGCGACACTACGAGCAGTACTTC. Translation: CASSQDGRHYEQYF.

The chain couples TRBV7-8 to TRBJ1-1; D gene uncertain. The CDR3 is 15 residues long. V lost 5 bases and J 1 base, leaving 14 bases between the germline ends. Germline values: CDR1 SGHVS, CDR2 FQNEAQ. CDR3 sequence reads: CASSSYGWRNTEAFF. For the CDR3, the DNA is TGTGCCAGCAGCAGTTACGGGTGGCGGAACACTGAAGCTTTCTTT. Full variable domain (remainder filled in from reference TRBV7-8 and TRBJ1-1): GAGVSQSPRYKVAKRGQDVALRCDPISGHVSLFWYQQALGQGPEFLTYFQNEAQLDKSGLPSDRFFAERPEGSVSTLKIQRTQQEDSAVYLCASSSYGWRNTEAFFGQGTRLTVV.

This sequence joins TRBV7-9 and TRBJ2-7, with D tentatively TRBD1 (6 bases). Germline V CDR1 and CDR2: SEHNR, FQNEAQ (reference sequence). CDR3 length equals 14 residues. V was trimmed by 2 bases and J by 4 bases, leaving 12 bases between them. Here the CDR3 DNA reads TGTGCCAGCAGCTTAACTGGGGGCAGGTACGAGCAGTACTTC. Translation gives CASSLTGGRYEQYF.

The gene calls are TRBV11-1 and TRBJ2-2; 9 bases agree with TRBD1. Trimming removed 4 bases from V and 3 bases from J; junction bases left unmatched: 6. CDR1 and CDR2 from the germline V gene are SGHAT and FQDESV (reference sequence). The CDR3 contains 16 residues. The CDR3 DNA sequence: TGTGCCAGCAGCTCCGGGACAGGGCTATACACCGGGGAGCTGTTTTTT. It codes for CASSSGTGLYTGELFF.

The rearrangement links TRBV5-4 to TRBJ1-3; D unresolved. The CDR3 sequence is 14 residues long. Germline CDR1 SGHNT, CDR2 YYREEE (reference sequence). Trimming removed 3 bases from V and 2 bases from J, with 9 bases in between. In DNA, the CDR3 is TGTGCCAGCAGCTCAGGACTTGCTGGAAACACCATATATTTT. Protein: CASSSGLAGNTIYF.